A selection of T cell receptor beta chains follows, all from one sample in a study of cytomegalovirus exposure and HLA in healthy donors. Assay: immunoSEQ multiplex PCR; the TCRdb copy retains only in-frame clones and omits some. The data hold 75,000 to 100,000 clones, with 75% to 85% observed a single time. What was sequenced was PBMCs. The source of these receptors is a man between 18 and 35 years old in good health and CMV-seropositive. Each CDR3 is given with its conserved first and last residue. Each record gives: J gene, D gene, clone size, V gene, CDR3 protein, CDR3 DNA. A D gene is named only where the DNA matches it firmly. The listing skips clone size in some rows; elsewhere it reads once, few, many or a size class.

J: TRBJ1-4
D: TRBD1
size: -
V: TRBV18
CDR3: CASSPRARQGSTNEKLFF
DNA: TGTGCCAGCTCACCGCGGGCAAGACAGGGATCAACTAATGAAAAACTGTTTTTT

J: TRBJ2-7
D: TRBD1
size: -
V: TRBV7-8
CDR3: CASRYRGRHEQYF
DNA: TGTGCCAGCAGGTACAGGGGGCGGCACGAGCAGTACTTC

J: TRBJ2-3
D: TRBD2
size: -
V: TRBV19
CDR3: CASSTYTGGNTDTQYF
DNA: TGTGCCAGTAGTACCTACACGGGGGGGAACACAGATACGCAGTATTTT

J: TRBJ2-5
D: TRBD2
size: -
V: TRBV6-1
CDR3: CASSEAGGGETQYF
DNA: TGTGCCAGCAGTGAGGCGGGGGGCGGAGAGACCCAGTACTTC

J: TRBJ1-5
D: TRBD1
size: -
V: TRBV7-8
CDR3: CASSLGIQGGSNQPQHF
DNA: TGTGCCAGCAGCTTAGGAATCCAGGGGGGAAGCAATCAGCCCCAGCATTTT

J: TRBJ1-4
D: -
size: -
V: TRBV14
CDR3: CASSQITGSSEKLFF
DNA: TGTGCCAGCAGCCAAATTACAGGGTCGAGTGAAAAACTGTTTTTT

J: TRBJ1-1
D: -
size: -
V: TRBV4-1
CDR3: CASGHPYAEAFF
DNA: TGCGCCAGCGGCCATCCCTATGCTGAAGCTTTCTTT

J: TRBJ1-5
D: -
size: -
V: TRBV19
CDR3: CASSMAGFDNQPQHF
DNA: TGTGCCAGTAGTATGGCGGGGTTCGACAATCAGCCCCAGCATTTT

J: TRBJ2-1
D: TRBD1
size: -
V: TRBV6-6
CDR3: CASSYSQGEKSEFF
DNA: TGTGCCAGCAGTTACTCCCAGGGGGAGAAATCGGAGTTCTTC

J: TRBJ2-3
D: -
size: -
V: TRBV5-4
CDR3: CASSLSSTDTQYF
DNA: TGTGCCAGCAGCTTGAGCAGCACAGATACGCAGTATTTT

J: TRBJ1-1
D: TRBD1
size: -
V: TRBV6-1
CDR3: CASSHRGLRTEAFF
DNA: TGTGCCAGCAGTCACAGGGGGCTAAGGACTGAAGCTTTCTTT

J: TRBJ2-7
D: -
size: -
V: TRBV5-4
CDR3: CASSLKSVSYEQYF
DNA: TGTGCCAGCAGCTTGAAATCAGTTTCCTACGAGCAGTACTTC

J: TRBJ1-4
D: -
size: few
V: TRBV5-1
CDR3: CASSLYSATNEKLFF
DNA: TGCGCCAGCAGCTTGTATTCCGCAACTAATGAAAAACTGTTTTTT

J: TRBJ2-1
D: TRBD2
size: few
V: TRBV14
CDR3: CASRLSGGQSYNEQFF
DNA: TGTGCCAGCAGGCTCAGCGGGGGCCAATCCTACAATGAGCAGTTCTTC

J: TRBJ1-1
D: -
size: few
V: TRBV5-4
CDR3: CASSLALNQGQGTEAFF
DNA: TGTGCCAGCAGCTTGGCTCTCAATCAGGGTCAAGGCACTGAAGCTTTCTTT

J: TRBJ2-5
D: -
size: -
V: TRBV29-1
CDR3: CSVIRLVQETQYF
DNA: TGCAGCGTTATCCGGCTAGTCCAAGAGACCCAGTACTTC

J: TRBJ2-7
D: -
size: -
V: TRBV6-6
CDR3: CASSWGVQGGRYEQYF
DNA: TGTGCCAGCAGTTGGGGGGTACAGGGGGGGCGGTACGAGCAGTACTTC

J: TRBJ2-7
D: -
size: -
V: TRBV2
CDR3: CASSRQAKYTYEQYF
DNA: TGTGCCAGCTCGCGACAGGCGAAATATACCTACGAGCAGTACTTC

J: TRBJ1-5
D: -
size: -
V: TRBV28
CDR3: CASSLTVGNQPQHF
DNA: TGTGCCAGCAGTTTGACAGTAGGCAATCAGCCCCAGCATTTT

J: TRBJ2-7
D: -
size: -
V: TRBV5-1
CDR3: CASRAGSYEQYF
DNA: TGCGCCAGCAGGGCAGGGTCCTACGAGCAGTACTTC

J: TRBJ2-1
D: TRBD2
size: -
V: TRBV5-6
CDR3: CASRKRLAGVNEQFF
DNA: TGTGCCAGCAGAAAGAGACTAGCGGGGGTCAATGAGCAGTTCTTC

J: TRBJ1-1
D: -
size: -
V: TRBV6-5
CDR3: CASSYGGGNTEAFF
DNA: TGTGCCAGCAGTTACGGGGGGGGGAACACTGAAGCTTTCTTT

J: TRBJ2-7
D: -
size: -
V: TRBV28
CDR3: CASSLIRQGGHEQYF
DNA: TGTGCCAGCAGTTTAATCCGGCAGGGTGGCCACGAGCAGTACTTC

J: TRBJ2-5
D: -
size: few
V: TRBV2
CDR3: CASSGPGGLETQYF
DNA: TGTGCCAGCAGTGGACCAGGGGGGTTAGAGACCCAGTACTTC

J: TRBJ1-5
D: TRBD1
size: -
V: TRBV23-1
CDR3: CASTLRTGSNQPQHF
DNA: TGCGCCAGCACCTTACGGACAGGTAGCAATCAGCCCCAGCATTTT

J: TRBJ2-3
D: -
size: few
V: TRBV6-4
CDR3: CASSDGGATDTQYF
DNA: TGTGCCAGCAGTGACGGGGGGGCCACAGATACGCAGTATTTT

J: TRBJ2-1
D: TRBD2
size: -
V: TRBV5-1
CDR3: CASRQIAGGYNEQFF
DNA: TGCGCCAGCAGGCAAATAGCGGGGGGTTACAATGAGCAGTTCTTC

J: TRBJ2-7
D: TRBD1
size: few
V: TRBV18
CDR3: CASSPRQGDEQYF
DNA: TGTGCCAGCTCACCGAGACAGGGGGACGAGCAGTACTTC

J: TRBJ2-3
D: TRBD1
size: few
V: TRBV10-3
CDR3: CAISEYWDRTITSTDTQYF
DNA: TGTGCCATCAGTGAGTACTGGGACAGGACGATAACTAGCACAGATACGCAGTATTTT

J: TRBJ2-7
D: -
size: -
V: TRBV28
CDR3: CASSPQYEQYF
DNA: TGTGCCAGCAGTCCCCAGTACGAGCAGTACTTC

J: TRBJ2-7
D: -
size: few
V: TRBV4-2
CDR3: CASSQPDRPYEQYF
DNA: TGTGCCAGCAGCCAGCCGGACAGACCCTACGAGCAGTACTTC

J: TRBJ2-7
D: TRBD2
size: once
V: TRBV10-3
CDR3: CAIKTRASGDYEQYF
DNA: TGTGCCATCAAGACGCGGGCTAGCGGGGACTACGAGCAGTACTTC

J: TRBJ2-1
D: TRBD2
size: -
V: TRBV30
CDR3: CAWSAMGRGAHNEQFF
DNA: TGTGCCTGGAGCGCTATGGGGCGGGGGGCTCACAATGAGCAGTTCTTC

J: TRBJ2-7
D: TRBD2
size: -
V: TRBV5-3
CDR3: CARRRTSVSSYEQYF
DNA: TGTGCCAGAAGGAGGACTAGCGTTAGCTCCTACGAGCAGTACTTC

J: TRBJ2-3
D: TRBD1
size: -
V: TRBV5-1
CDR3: CASSVPDRGDSDTQYF
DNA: TGCGCCAGCAGCGTTCCGGACAGGGGCGATTCGGATACGCAGTATTTT

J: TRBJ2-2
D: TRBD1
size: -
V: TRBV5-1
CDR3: CASSLVQGKFTGELFF
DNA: TGCGCCAGCAGCTTAGTACAGGGGAAATTCACCGGGGAGCTGTTTTTT

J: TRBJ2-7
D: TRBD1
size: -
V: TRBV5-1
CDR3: CASSLGQGASSYEQYF
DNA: TGCGCCAGCAGCTTGGGGCAGGGGGCTAGCTCCTACGAGCAGTACTTC

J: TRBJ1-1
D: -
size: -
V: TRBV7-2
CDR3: CASSLGQLKNTEAFF
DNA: TGTGCCAGCAGCTTAGGACAGCTAAAGAACACTGAAGCTTTCTTT

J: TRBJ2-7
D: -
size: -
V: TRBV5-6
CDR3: CASSLGGRLSYEQYF
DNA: TGTGCCAGCAGCTTGGGCGGGCGGCTCTCCTACGAGCAGTACTTC

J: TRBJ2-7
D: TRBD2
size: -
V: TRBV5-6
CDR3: CASSYSGGAYEQYF
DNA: TGTGCCAGCAGCTATAGCGGGGGGGCCTACGAGCAGTACTTC

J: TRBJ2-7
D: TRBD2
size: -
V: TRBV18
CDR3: CASSPPPGRYEQYF
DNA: TGTGCCAGCTCACCACCGCCCGGGAGGTACGAGCAGTACTTC

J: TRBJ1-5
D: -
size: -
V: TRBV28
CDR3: CASSLPRGEPSNQPQHF
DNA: TGTGCCAGCAGTTTACCCCGCGGGGAGCCTAGCAATCAGCCCCAGCATTTT

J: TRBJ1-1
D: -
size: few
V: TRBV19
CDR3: CASSPAAMNTEAFF
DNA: TGTGCCAGTAGCCCCGCAGCGATGAACACTGAAGCTTTCTTT

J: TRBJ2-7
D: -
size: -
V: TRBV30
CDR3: CAWSRRRGLGSYEQYF
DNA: TGTGCCTGGAGTCGGCGGCGGGGTTTGGGCTCCTACGAGCAGTACTTC

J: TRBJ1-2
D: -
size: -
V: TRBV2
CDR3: CASSEGAHSGYTF
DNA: TGTGCCAGCAGTGAAGGGGCGCACTCTGGCTACACCTTC

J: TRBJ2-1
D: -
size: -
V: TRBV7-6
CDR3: CASSVDRYNEQFF
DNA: TGTGCCAGCAGCGTCGACAGATACAATGAGCAGTTCTTC

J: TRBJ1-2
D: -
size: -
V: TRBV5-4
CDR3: CASSLGSTVYGYTF
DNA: TGTGCCAGCAGCTTGGGTTCGACAGTCTATGGCTACACCTTC

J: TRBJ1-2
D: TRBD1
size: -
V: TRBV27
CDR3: CASSLSGQNYGYTF
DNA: TGTGCCAGCAGTTTATCGGGACAGAACTATGGCTACACCTTC

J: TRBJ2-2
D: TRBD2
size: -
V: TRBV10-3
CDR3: CATGLAETGELFF
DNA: TGTGCCACCGGACTAGCGGAGACCGGGGAGCTGTTTTTT

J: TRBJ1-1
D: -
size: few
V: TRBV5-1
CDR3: CASSLDPGTLNTEAFF
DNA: TGCGCCAGCAGCTTGGACCCCGGGACACTGAACACTGAAGCTTTCTTT

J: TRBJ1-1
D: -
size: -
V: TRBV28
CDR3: CASSSIEYTEAFF
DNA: TGTGCCAGCAGTTCGATAGAATACACTGAAGCTTTCTTT

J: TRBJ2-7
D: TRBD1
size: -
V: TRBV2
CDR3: CASGQGNLEQYF
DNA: TGTGCCAGTGGACAGGGGAATCTCGAGCAGTACTTC

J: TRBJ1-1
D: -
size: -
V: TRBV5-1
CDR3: CASDRGDMNTEAFF
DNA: TGCGCCAGCGACCGAGGGGACATGAACACTGAAGCTTTCTTT